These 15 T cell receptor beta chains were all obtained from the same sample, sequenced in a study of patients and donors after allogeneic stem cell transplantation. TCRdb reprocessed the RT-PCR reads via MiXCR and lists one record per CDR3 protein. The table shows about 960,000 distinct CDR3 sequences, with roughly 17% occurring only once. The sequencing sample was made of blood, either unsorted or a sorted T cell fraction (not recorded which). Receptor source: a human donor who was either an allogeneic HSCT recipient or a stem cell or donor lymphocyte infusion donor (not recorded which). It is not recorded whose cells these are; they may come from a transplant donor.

Here the CDR3 DNA reads TGTGCCAGCAGCATTCTGCGGACAGGGGGGGGAGAGACCCAGTACTTC. Its protein product is CASSILRTGGGETQYF. This rearrangement joins TRBV13 to TRBJ2-5; 10 bases are a match to TRBD1. CDR1 is PRHDT and CDR2 is FYEKMQ in the germline V gene (reference sequence). V lost 5 bases, J lost 4 bases, and 10 bases stayed unmatched. The CDR3 loop spans 16 amino acids. Based on the CDR3 plus reference TRBV13 and TRBJ2-5, the full variable domain is AAGVIQSPRHLIKEKRETATLKCYPIPRHDTVYWYQQGPGQDPQFLISFYEKMQSDKGSIPDRFSAQQFSDYHSELNMSSLELGDSALYFCASSILRTGGGETQYFGPGTRLLVL.

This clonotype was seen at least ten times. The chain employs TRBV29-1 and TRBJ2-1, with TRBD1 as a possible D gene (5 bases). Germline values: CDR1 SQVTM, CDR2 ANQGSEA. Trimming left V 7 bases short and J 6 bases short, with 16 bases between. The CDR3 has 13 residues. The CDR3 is CSASGRRVNEQFF. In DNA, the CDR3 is TGCAGCGCTTCCGGCCGCAGGGTCAATGAGCAGTTCTTC.

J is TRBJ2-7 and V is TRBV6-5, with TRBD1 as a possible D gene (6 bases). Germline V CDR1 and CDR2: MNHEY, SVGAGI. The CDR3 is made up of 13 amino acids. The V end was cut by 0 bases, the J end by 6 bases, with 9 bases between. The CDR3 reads CASSYSGTTEQYF. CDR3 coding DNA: TGTGCCAGCAGTTACTCTGGGACAACCGAGCAGTACTTC.

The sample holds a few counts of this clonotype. CDR3 loop: CSARMGGQGGYEQYF. CDR3 in DNA: TGCAGTGCTAGGATGGGGGGCCAGGGCGGATACGAGCAGTACTTC. The chain uses TRBV20-1 and TRBJ2-7; D may be TRBD1 or TRBD2 (6 bases each). The CDR3 runs to 15 residues. Germline V gene lookup returns CDR1 DFQATT and CDR2 SNEGSKA (reference sequence). Trimming cost V 3 bases and J 4 bases, with 19 bases left between them.

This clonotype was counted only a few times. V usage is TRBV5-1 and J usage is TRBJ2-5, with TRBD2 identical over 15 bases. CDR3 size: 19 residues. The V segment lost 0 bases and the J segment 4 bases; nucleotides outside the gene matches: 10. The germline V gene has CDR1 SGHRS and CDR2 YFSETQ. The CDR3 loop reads CASSLVSGLAGGEAETQYF. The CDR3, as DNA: TGCGCCAGCAGCTTGGTATCGGGACTAGCGGGAGGTGAGGCAGAGACCCAGTACTTC.

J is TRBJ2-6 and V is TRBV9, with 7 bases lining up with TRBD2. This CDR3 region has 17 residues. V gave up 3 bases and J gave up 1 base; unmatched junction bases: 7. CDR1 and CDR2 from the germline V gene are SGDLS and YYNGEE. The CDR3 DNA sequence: TGTGCCAGCAGCGAATCCCCCGGGGGGTCTGGGGCCAACGTCCTGACTTTC. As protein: CASSESPGGSGANVLTF.

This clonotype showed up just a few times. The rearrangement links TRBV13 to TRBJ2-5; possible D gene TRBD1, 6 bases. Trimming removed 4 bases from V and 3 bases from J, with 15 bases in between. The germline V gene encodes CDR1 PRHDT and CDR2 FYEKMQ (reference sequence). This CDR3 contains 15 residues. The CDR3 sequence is CASSSGQTPKETQYF. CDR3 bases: TGTGCCAGCAGCTCCGGACAGACACCAAAAGAGACCCAGTACTTC.

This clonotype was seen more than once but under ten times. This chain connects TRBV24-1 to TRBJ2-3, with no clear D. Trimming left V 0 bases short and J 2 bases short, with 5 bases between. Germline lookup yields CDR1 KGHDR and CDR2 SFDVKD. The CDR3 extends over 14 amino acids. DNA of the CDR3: TGTGCCACCAGTGATTTGAGCAACACAGATACGCAGTATTTT. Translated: CATSDLSNTDTQYF.

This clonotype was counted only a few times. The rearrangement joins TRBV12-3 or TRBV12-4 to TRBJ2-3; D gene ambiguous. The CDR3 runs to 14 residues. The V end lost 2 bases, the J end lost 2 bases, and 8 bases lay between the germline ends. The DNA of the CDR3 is TGTGCCAGCAGTTTACCGTCCGTCACAGATACGCAGTATTTT. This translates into CASSLPSVTDTQYF.

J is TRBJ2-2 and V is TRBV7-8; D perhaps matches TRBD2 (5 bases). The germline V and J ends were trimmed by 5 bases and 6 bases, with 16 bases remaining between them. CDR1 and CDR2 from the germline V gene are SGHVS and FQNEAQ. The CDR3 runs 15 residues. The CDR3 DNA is TGTGCCAGCAGCGCGGCCGCGGGTCCAGCCGGGGAGCTGTTTTTT. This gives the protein CASSAAAGPAGELFF.

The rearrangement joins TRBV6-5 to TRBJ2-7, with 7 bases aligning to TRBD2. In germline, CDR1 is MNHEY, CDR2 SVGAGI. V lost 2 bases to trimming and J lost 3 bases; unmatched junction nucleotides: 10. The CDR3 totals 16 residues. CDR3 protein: CASSYPPSSGRYEQYF. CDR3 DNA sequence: TGTGCCAGCAGTTACCCACCATCTAGCGGACGCTACGAGCAGTACTTC.

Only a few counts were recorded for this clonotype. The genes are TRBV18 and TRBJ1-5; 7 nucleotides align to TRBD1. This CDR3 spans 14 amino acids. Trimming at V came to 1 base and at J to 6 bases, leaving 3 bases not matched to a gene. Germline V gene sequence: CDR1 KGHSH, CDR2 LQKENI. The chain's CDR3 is CASSPQGATQPQHF. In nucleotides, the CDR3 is TGTGCCAGCTCACCACAGGGGGCGACTCAGCCCCAGCATTTT.

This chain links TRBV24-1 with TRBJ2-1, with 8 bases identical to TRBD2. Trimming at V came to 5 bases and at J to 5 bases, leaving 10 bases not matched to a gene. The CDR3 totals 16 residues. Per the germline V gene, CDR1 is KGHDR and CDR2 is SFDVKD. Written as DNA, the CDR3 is TGTGCCACCAGTGCCCGGGCGGGGGGCAGGGACAATGAGCAGTTCTTC. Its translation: CATSARAGGRDNEQFF.

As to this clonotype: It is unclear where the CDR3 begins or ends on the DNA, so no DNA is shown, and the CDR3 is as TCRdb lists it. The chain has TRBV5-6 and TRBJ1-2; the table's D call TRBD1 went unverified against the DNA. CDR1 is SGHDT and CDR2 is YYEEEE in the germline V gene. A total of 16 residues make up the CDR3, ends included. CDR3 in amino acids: CASILGDRAFSYGYTF.

CDR3 amino acids: CASSPETGADEQFF. Here the CDR3 DNA reads TGTGCCAGCAGCCCCGAAACAGGGGCTGATGAGCAGTTCTTC. This chain links TRBV7-9 with TRBJ2-1; 7 bases match TRBD1. CDR3 size: 14 residues. The J segment lost 8 bases and the V segment lost 5 bases, leaving 9 bases of the junction unmatched. Germline V gene data show CDR1 as SEHNR and CDR2 as FQNEAQ (reference sequence). The entire variable domain, with the rest obtained from reference TRBV7-9 and TRBJ2-1, is as follows: DTGVSQNPRHKITKRGQNVTFRCDPISEHNRLYWYRQTLGQGPEFLTYFQNEAQLEKSRLLSDRFSAERPKGSFSTLEIQRTEQGDSAMYLCASSPETGADEQFFGPGTRLTVL.